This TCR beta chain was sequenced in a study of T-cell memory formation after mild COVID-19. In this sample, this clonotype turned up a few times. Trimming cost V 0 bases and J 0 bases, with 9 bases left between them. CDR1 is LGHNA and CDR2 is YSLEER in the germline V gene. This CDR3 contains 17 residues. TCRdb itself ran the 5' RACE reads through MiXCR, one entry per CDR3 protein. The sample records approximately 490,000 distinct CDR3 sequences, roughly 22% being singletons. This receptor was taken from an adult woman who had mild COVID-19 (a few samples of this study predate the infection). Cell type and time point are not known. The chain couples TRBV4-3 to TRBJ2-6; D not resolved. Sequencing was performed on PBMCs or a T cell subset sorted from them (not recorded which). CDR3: CASSQDPRSSGANVLTF. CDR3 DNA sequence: TGCGCCAGCAGCCAAGATCCGCGTAGCTCTGGGGCCAACGTCCTGACTTTC.